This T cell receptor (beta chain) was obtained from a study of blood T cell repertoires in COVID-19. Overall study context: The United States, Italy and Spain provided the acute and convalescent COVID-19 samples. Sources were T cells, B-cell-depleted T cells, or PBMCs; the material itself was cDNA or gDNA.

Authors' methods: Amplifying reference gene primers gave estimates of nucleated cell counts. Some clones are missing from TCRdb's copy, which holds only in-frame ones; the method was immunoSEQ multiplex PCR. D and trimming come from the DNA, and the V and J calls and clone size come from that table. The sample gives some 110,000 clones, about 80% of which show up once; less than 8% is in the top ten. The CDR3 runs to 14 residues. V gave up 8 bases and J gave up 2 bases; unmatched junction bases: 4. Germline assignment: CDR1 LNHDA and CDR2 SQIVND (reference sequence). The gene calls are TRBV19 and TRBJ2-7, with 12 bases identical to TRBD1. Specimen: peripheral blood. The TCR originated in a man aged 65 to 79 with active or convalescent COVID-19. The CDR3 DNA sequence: TGTGCCAGTGGGGGACAGGGGGCCGCCTACGAGCAGTACTTC. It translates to CASGGQGAAYEQYF.